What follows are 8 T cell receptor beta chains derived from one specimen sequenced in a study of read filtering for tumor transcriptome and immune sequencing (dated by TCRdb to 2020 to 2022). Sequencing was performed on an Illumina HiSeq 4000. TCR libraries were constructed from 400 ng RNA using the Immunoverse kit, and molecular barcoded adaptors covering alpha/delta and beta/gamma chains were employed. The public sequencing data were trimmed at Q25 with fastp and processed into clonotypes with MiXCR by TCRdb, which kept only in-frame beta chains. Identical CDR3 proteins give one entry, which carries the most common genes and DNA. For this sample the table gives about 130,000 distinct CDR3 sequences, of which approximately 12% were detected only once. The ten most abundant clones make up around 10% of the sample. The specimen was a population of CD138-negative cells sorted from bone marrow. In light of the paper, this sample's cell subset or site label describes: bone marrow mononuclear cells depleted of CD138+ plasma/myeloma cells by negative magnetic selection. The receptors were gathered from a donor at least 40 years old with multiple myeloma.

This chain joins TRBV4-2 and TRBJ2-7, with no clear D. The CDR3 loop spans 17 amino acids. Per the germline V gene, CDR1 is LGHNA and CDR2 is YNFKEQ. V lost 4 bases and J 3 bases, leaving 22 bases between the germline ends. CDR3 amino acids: CASSPQASHLSDYEQYF. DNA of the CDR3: TGTGCCAGCAGCCCCCAAGCTAGTCATTTAAGCGACTACGAGCAGTACTTC.

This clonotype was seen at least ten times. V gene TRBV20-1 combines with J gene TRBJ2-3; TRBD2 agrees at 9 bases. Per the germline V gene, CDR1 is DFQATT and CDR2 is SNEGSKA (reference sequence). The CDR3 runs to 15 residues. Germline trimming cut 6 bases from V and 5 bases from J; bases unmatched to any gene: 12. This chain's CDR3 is CSAPLGTSSVDTQYF. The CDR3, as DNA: TGCAGTGCACCGCTCGGGACTAGCTCAGTAGATACGCAGTATTTT.

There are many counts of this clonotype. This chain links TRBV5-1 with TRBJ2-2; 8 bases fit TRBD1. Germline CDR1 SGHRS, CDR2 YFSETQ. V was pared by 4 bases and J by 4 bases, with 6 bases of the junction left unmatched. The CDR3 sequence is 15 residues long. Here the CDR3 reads CASSGTGTGTGELFF. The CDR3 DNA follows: TGCGCCAGCAGCGGGACCGGGACAGGCACCGGGGAGCTGTTTTTT.

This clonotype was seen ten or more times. CDR3 loop: CASSQDAGLAGLNEQFF. In DNA form, the CDR3 reads TGTGCCAGCAGCCAAGACGCGGGACTAGCGGGTCTCAATGAGCAGTTCTTC. The chain combines TRBV4-2 with TRBJ2-1; 12 bases line up with TRBD2. The CDR3 is 17 residues long. Germline CDR1 reads LGHNA; CDR2 reads YNFKEQ. V was clipped by 0 bases and J by 6 bases; unmatched bases: 6.

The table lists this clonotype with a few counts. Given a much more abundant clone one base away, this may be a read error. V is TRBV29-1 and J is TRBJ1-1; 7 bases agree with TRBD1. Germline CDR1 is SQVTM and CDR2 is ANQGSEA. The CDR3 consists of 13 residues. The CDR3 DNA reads TGCAGCGTTGCAAGGGGGCTGGGCACTGTAGCTTTCTTT. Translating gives CSVARGLGTVAFF.

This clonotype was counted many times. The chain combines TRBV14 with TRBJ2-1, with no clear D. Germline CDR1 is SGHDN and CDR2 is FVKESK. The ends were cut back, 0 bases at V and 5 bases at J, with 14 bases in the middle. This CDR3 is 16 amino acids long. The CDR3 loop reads CASSQDLARRNNEQFF. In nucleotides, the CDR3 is TGTGCCAGCAGCCAAGATCTCGCGAGGCGGAACAATGAGCAGTTCTTC.

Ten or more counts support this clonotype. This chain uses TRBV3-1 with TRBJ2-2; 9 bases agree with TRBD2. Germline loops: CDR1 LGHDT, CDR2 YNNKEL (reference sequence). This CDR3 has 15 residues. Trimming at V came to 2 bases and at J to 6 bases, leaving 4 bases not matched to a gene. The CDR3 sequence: CASSQILAGPGELFF. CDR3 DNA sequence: TGTGCCAGCAGCCAAATTCTAGCGGGACCCGGGGAGCTGTTTTTT. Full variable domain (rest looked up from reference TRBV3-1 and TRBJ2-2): DTAVSQTPKYLVTQMGNDKSIKCEQNLGHDTMYWYKQDSKKFLKIMFSYNNKELIINETVPNRFSPKSPDKAHLNLHINSLELGDSAVYFCASSQILAGPGELFFGEGSRLTVL.

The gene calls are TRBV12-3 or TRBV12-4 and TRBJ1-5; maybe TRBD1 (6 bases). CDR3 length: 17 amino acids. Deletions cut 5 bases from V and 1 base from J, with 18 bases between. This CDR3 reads CASSGGGASWSNQPQHF. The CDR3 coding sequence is TGTGCCAGCAGTGGGGGGGGGGCCTCGTGGAGCAATCAGCCCCAGCATTTT.